Listed below are T cell receptor beta chains from one sample, sequenced in a study of T cell changes during pregnancy in multiple sclerosis. Assay used: immunoSEQ multiplex PCR; TCRdb lists only in-frame clones, some missing. Of roughly 61,000 clones listed, approximately 94% are singletons. Sequencing was performed on CD8+ T cells from peripheral blood mononuclear cells, taken after pregnancy. These receptors were collected from a female donor with multiple sclerosis, enrolled in a pregnancy study. Both conserved end residues are part of each CDR3. A D gene is named only where the DNA matches it firmly.

d_call: .; j_call: TRBJ2-1; v_call: TRBV29-1; cdr3_aa: CSVTGGAYNEQFF
d_call: .; j_call: TRBJ2-7; v_call: TRBV28; cdr3_aa: CASSLISPNFYEQYF
d_call: TRBD2; j_call: TRBJ2-1; v_call: TRBV18; cdr3_aa: CASSPGAGDYNEQFF
d_call: .; j_call: TRBJ2-3; v_call: TRBV7-6; cdr3_aa: CASSFRDPSTDTQYF
d_call: TRBD1; j_call: TRBJ1-4; v_call: TRBV19; cdr3_aa: CASWDRPNEKLFF
d_call: TRBD1; j_call: TRBJ1-4; v_call: TRBV30; cdr3_aa: CAWSPGQGAIELFF
d_call: .; j_call: TRBJ2-5; v_call: TRBV15; cdr3_aa: CATSTDEERETQYF
d_call: .; j_call: TRBJ2-7; v_call: TRBV7-7; cdr3_aa: CASSPDRTQGLYF
d_call: TRBD1; j_call: TRBJ2-5; v_call: TRBV5-5; cdr3_aa: CASSLAPGGLETQYF
d_call: .; j_call: TRBJ1-1; v_call: TRBV27; cdr3_aa: CASSLSARKNTEAFF
d_call: .; j_call: TRBJ2-1; v_call: TRBV6-5; cdr3_aa: CASRIGGYDNEQFF
d_call: .; j_call: TRBJ1-5; v_call: TRBV7-3; cdr3_aa: CASSLRSGQTPGNQPQHF
d_call: TRBD1; j_call: TRBJ2-7; v_call: TRBV27; cdr3_aa: CASSWTRDSLYEQYF
d_call: TRBD2; j_call: TRBJ2-7; v_call: TRBV27; cdr3_aa: CASSLTSGSLYEQYF
d_call: .; j_call: TRBJ2-1; v_call: TRBV7-9; cdr3_aa: CASSLDSYNEQFF
d_call: TRBD1; j_call: TRBJ1-1; v_call: TRBV27; cdr3_aa: CASSSRTGGDTEAFF
d_call: .; j_call: TRBJ2-5; v_call: TRBV2; cdr3_aa: CASSGELAGGPLETQYF